A single sample gave rise to the 29 T cell receptor beta chains below, sequenced in a study of OX40 agonist ivuxolimab in advanced cancers. Produced via immunoSEQ multiplex PCR; TCRdb's table is partial and in-frame only. Of 55,000 to 70,000 clones listed, about 83% are singletons. This sample comprised CD4+ or CD8+ T cells sorted from blood, obtained in a trial of the OX40 agonist ivuxolimab. The receptors stem from an adult with an advanced solid tumor such as melanoma, head and neck, liver or kidney cancer.

As regards this clone: Since a much larger clone is just one base distant, this may be a read error. In the same sample, other DNA sequences code for this CDR3. The chain couples TRBV11-2 to TRBJ1-2; D is ambiguous. Deletions cut 1 base from V and 8 bases from J, with 8 bases between. Germline values: CDR1 SGHAT, CDR2 FQNNGV. The CDR3 covers 12 residues. CDR3 DNA sequence: TGTGCCAGCAGCTTAGGGGATAGGGGCTACACCTTC. Protein sequence: CASSLGDRGYTF.

The chain links TRBV5-5 to TRBJ2-7, with 9 bases lining up with TRBD2. Trimming cost V 3 bases and J 0 bases; bases outside gene matches: 7. Germline CDR1 is SGHKS and CDR2 is YYEKEE (reference sequence). The CDR3 spans 16 residues. The CDR3 here is CASSSLAGGSSYEQYF. The DNA of the CDR3 is TGTGCCAGCAGCTCACTAGCGGGCGGAAGCTCCTACGAGCAGTACTTC.

The chain combines TRBV19 with TRBJ1-1; 8 nucleotides align to TRBD1. The junction had 8 bases not matched to a gene; V was cut back by 4 bases and J by 1 base. CDR1 and CDR2 from the germline V gene are LNHDA and SQIVND (reference sequence). CDR3 length: 16 amino acids. As DNA, the CDR3 is TGTGCCAGTAGTAGTCTGCGACAGGGGAGGAACACTGAAGCTTTCTTT. Translating it yields CASSSLRQGRNTEAFF.

This sequence joins TRBV7-2 and TRBJ1-6; no firm D call. The CDR3 extends over 14 amino acids. CDR1 is SGHTA, CDR2 FQGNSA, per germline. Trimming stripped 1 base from V and 4 bases from J, with 5 bases between. CDR3 nucleotide sequence: TGTGCCAGCAGCTTAGGACCTTATAATTCACCCCTCCACTTT. Residues: CASSLGPYNSPLHF.

This clone was seen a few times. The CDR3 DNA sequence: TGTGCCAGCAGTTTACAGGGGGCCAAAAACATTCAGTACTTC. It translates to CASSLQGAKNIQYF. This sequence joins TRBV28 and TRBJ2-4; tentatively, D is TRBD1 (6 bases). The germline V and J ends were trimmed by 2 bases and 1 base, with 6 bases remaining between them. The germline CDR1 and CDR2 sequences are MDHEN and SYDVKM. The CDR3 covers 14 residues.

The chain couples TRBV7-6 to TRBJ2-1; tentative D call: TRBD1 (5 bases). CDR3 length equals 13 residues. Trimming took off 3 bases at V and 5 bases at J, with 8 bases between the two ends. Germline loops: CDR1 SGHVS, CDR2 FNYEAQ. CDR3 in amino acids: CASSFARDNEQFF. The DNA of the CDR3 is TGTGCCAGCAGCTTCGCCAGGGACAATGAGCAGTTCTTC.

Here the CDR3 reads CASSQPDRGLEKLFF. In DNA, the CDR3 is TGCGCCAGCAGCCAACCGGACAGGGGGCTGGAAAAACTGTTTTTT. The J gene is TRBJ1-4, the V gene TRBV4-1, with TRBD1 matching 11 bases. Trimming took 2 bases from V and 8 from J; bases not matched to a gene: 4. The germline gives CDR1 MGHRA, CDR2 YSYEKL. The CDR3 loop spans 15 amino acids.

There are a few counts of this clone. The chain couples TRBV7-2 to TRBJ1-1; D may be TRBD1 (5 bases). CDR1 and CDR2 (germline): SGHTA, FQGNSA. The V and J ends lost 10 bases and 9 bases respectively, with 15 bases between them. The CDR3 covers 11 residues. The CDR3 loop is CATASREKAFF. For the CDR3, the DNA is TGTGCCACCGCGAGCAGGGAGAAAGCTTTCTTT.

This clone appeared a single time. The chain links TRBV7-2 to TRBJ1-2; TRBD1 is a possible D gene (5 bases). This CDR3 has 16 residues. Trimming took 3 bases from V and 2 from J, leaving 16 bases between them. Germline assignment: CDR1 SGHTA and CDR2 FQGNSA. The CDR3 nucleotides are TGTGCCAGCAGCTTTAAGGGGACCCCGGGGAACTATGGCTACACCTTC. This gives the protein CASSFKGTPGNYGYTF.

CDR3 protein: CASSLVDPRLREGYGYTF. The CDR3 DNA is TGTGCCAGCAGCTTAGTTGACCCTCGTTTGAGGGAGGGCTATGGCTACACCTTC. This sequence joins TRBV7-8 and TRBJ1-2, with D unclear. Germline lookup yields CDR1 SGHVS and CDR2 FQNEAQ. The CDR3 extends over 18 amino acids. The V and J ends lost 1 base and 4 bases respectively, with 22 bases between them.

The gene calls are TRBV18 and TRBJ2-7; TRBD1 matches 11 bases. The trim removed 3 bases at V and 5 bases at J, leaving 3 bases unmatched. The CDR3 spans 14 residues. Looked up from germline, CDR1 is KGHSH and CDR2 is LQKENI. CDR3 DNA: TGTGCCAGCTCACCGGACAGGGGGCGGCACGAGCAGTACTTC. Translated, it gives CASSPDRGRHEQYF.

The rearrangement joins TRBV19 to TRBJ2-5, with 8 bases lining up with TRBD1. The CDR3 loop spans 15 amino acids. Germline V gene sequence: CDR1 LNHDA, CDR2 SQIVND (reference sequence). V shed 3 bases and J 5 bases; nucleotides not matched to a gene: 8. CDR3 sequence reads: CASSIGAGGRETQYF. In nucleotides, the CDR3 is TGTGCCAGTAGTATCGGGGCAGGGGGCAGGGAGACCCAGTACTTC.

Only one count was recorded for this clone. The V gene is TRBV18, the J gene TRBJ1-1; 8 nucleotides align to TRBD1. This CDR3 spans 13 amino acids. Germline lookup yields CDR1 KGHSH and CDR2 LQKENI. With 5 bases clipped from V and 5 bases from J, the junction kept 4 bases outside the gene matches. The CDR3 region has the DNA TGTGCCAGCTCAAACGGGGACAGGACTGAAGCTTTCTTT. Translation gives CASSNGDRTEAFF.

This rearrangement joins TRBV2 to TRBJ2-7, with D perhaps TRBD2 (5 bases). Germline CDR1 reads SNHLY; CDR2 reads FYNNEI. The ends were cut back, 2 bases at V and 3 bases at J, with 14 bases in the middle. This CDR3 has 15 residues. The CDR3 DNA is TGTGCCAGCAGTGAAAAGCTCGCGAGGGTCTACGAGCAGTACTTC. This sequence encodes CASSEKLARVYEQYF. Based on the CDR3 plus reference TRBV2 and TRBJ2-7, the full variable domain is EPEVTQTPSHQVTQMGQEVILRCVPISNHLYFYWYRQILGQKVEFLVSFYNNEISEKSEIFDDQFSVERPDGSNFTLKIRSTKLEDSAMYFCASSEKLARVYEQYFGPGTRLTVT.

This chain joins TRBV7-6 and TRBJ2-1; D not resolved. The CDR3 is 11 amino acids. Germline V gene sequence: CDR1 SGHVS, CDR2 FNYEAQ. The V and J ends lost 2 bases and 5 bases respectively, with 1 base between them. The CDR3 is CASSLNNEQFF. CDR3 in DNA: TGTGCCAGCAGCTTAAACAATGAGCAGTTCTTC.

The V call is TRBV19, the J call TRBJ2-1; 9 bases align to TRBD1. Germline loops: CDR1 LNHDA, CDR2 SQIVND (reference sequence). The CDR3 extends over 16 amino acids. Germline trimming cut 0 bases from V and 16 bases from J; bases unmatched to any gene: 16. For the CDR3, the DNA is TGTGCCAGTAGTATAGAACCGGGACAGGGAAGATCCGGTGTCTTCTTC. Protein: CASSIEPGQGRSGVFF.

This clone has more than one count but fewer than ten. This chain uses TRBV2 with TRBJ1-3; weak D call: TRBD1 (5 bases). The CDR3 runs to 15 residues. Trimming took off 7 bases at V and 0 bases at J, with 13 bases between the two ends. Germline-derived CDR1 and CDR2 are SNHLY and FYNNEI. The CDR3 region has the DNA TGTGCCAGCAAAATCCTCAGGGACTCTGGAAACACCATATATTTT. Protein sequence: CASKILRDSGNTIYF. The full variable domain, its missing parts supplied by reference TRBV2 and TRBJ1-3, is EPEVTQTPSHQVTQMGQEVILRCVPISNHLYFYWYRQILGQKVEFLVSFYNNEISEKSEIFDDQFSVERPDGSNFTLKIRSTKLEDSAMYFCASKILRDSGNTIYFGEGSWLTVV.

The V and J genes are TRBV29-1 and TRBJ2-1, with D possibly TRBD1 on 6 matching bases. The germline gives CDR1 SQVTM, CDR2 ANQGSEA. The V gene lost 7 bases and the J gene lost 4 bases, with 14 bases spanning the gap. The CDR3 is 13 residues long. CDR3 amino acids: CSGDIQGYNEQFF. The CDR3 nucleotides read TGCAGCGGCGACATCCAGGGGTACAATGAGCAGTTCTTC.

About this clone: One end of the junction does not line up with germline, which may come from a read error. The J gene is TRBJ2-4, the V gene TRBV5-5; 9 nucleotides line up with TRBD1. The length of the CDR3 is 14 residues. CDR1 and CDR2 from the germline V gene are SGHKS and YYEKEE (reference sequence). DNA of the CDR3: TGTGCCAGCATCTTATTACCGGGACAGGGTGGTGAGGACTTC. Translation gives CASILLPGQGGEDF.

The chain is built from TRBV27 and TRBJ1-2; maybe TRBD1 (5 bases). Germline V gene lookup returns CDR1 MNHEY and CDR2 SMNVEV (reference sequence). CDR3 length: 14 residues. V dropped 4 bases and J dropped 8 bases, with 17 bases sitting between them. CDR3 residues: CASSSKAGRGGYTF. CDR3 in DNA: TGTGCCAGCAGTTCCAAGGCGGGGCGAGGGGGCTACACCTTC.

The chain is built from TRBV28 and TRBJ2-7; no reliable D call. The ends were cut back, 7 bases at V and 3 bases at J, with 10 bases in the middle. This CDR3 is built from 12 residues. The germline V gene has CDR1 MDHEN and CDR2 SYDVKM. CDR3 protein: CASKGGFYEQYF. The CDR3 DNA follows: TGTGCCAGCAAGGGTGGCTTCTACGAGCAGTACTTC.

The J gene is TRBJ2-7, the V gene TRBV6-6; D remains ambiguous. The CDR3 is 13 residues long. The V and J ends lost 7 bases and 2 bases respectively, with 12 bases between them. The germline gives CDR1 MNHNY, CDR2 SVGAGI (reference sequence). CDR3 DNA: TGTGCCAGCACCGACGACATAGCCTACGAGCAGTACTTC. It encodes CASTDDIAYEQYF.

The chain couples TRBV6-5 to TRBJ1-1; D is undetermined. Between the trimmed V and J ends, which lost 6 bases and 9 bases, there was a span of 17 bases. The germline gives CDR1 MNHEY, CDR2 SVGAGI. The CDR3 loop spans 13 amino acids. CDR3 protein: CASRLNGEGKAFF. CDR3 sequence (DNA): TGTGCCAGCAGGCTCAATGGGGAAGGTAAAGCTTTCTTT.

The CDR3 DNA reads TGTGCCAGCAGCTTTCAGTTGAACACTGAAGCTTTCTTT. It is translated as CASSFQLNTEAFF. V is TRBV7-8 and J is TRBJ1-1; D remains unclear. Germline CDR1 is SGHVS and CDR2 is FQNEAQ. Trimming stripped 3 bases from V and 0 bases from J, with 5 bases between. The CDR3 covers 13 residues.

This clone was picked up one time. The chain uses TRBV11-2 and TRBJ1-2; perhaps TRBD1 as D (6 bases). The CDR3 consists of 16 residues. The V gene's germline CDR1 is SGHAT and CDR2 FQNNGV. V gave up 2 bases and J gave up 0 bases, with 13 bases separating them. CDR3 sequence: CASSLNAGATNYGYTF. The CDR3 coding sequence is TGTGCCAGCAGCTTAAATGCAGGGGCTACTAACTATGGCTACACCTTC.

The V call is TRBV6-1, the J call TRBJ1-5; D is possibly TRBD1 (5 bases). Trimming pared 6 bases from V and 4 bases from J, leaving 7 bases between. The germline V gene has CDR1 MNHNS and CDR2 SASEGT. The CDR3 is made up of 12 amino acids. The DNA of the CDR3 is TGTGCCAGCAGGGCAGGGAATCAGCCCCAGCATTTT. It yields the protein CASRAGNQPQHF.

V gene TRBV5-6 combines with J gene TRBJ2-2; 7 bases line up with TRBD1. Per the germline V gene, CDR1 is SGHDT and CDR2 is YYEEEE. Trimming took 4 bases from V and 5 from J; bases not matched to a gene: 8. CDR3 length equals 15 residues. CDR3 amino acids: CASSRRTGGTGELFF. For the CDR3, the DNA is TGTGCCAGCAGCCGAAGGACAGGCGGAACCGGGGAGCTGTTTTTT.

This chain uses TRBV6-5 with TRBJ1-5; D unclear. The V end was cut by 5 bases, the J end by 2 bases, with 10 bases between. The CDR3 extends over 14 amino acids. The V gene's germline CDR1 is MNHEY and CDR2 SVGAGI. In DNA form, the CDR3 reads TGTGCCAGCAGTATACAAGGGCGCAATCAGCCCCAGCATTTT. Protein: CASSIQGRNQPQHF.

The genes are TRBV10-1 and TRBJ1-1; D is ambiguous. The ends were cut back, 4 bases at V and 2 bases at J, with 8 bases in the middle. Germline CDR1 is WNHNN and CDR2 is SYGVQD (reference sequence). The CDR3 sequence is 13 residues long. DNA for the CDR3: TGCGCCAGCAGTGTAGCCGTAAACACTGAAGCTTTCTTT. This gives the protein CASSVAVNTEAFF.